The rows below give T cell receptor beta chains drawn from one sample of a study of vaccination and CD4 T cells after COVID-19. TCRdb re-called the PCR reads through MiXCR, storing one row per CDR3 protein. The profile covers 20,000 to 25,000 distinct CDR3 sequences, with 43% appearing a single time and 4% to 5% taken by the ten largest. These TCRs are of unknown antigen specificity. This sample comprised CD4+ T cells from blood, cultured in vitro, obtained about 7 months after SARS-CoV-2 vaccination. The receptor source for this set is a human donor who had recovered from COVID-19. Each CDR3 is given with its conserved first and last residue. D genes are given only for firm matches. Expanded clones get a size class; other rows say once, few or many, or leave the size out.

CDR3nt: TGCAGTGCTCAGGGCAAAGAGGAAAAACTGTTTTTT; CDR3aa: CSAQGKEEKLFF; j_gene: TRBJ1-4; d_gene: .; abundance: .; v_gene: TRBV20-1
CDR3nt: TGTGCCAGCAGTGAAAGCCCTACAGGGGGCTGGAACATTCAGTACTTC; CDR3aa: CASSESPTGGWNIQYF; j_gene: TRBJ2-4; d_gene: TRBD1; abundance: .; v_gene: TRBV6-1
CDR3nt: TGTGCCAGCAGTGAACAAGGGACTAGCGGGAGAGAGACCCAGTACTTC; CDR3aa: CASSEQGTSGRETQYF; j_gene: TRBJ2-5; d_gene: TRBD2; abundance: few; v_gene: TRBV6-1
CDR3nt: TGTGCCAGCAGCCCAGAGGGGACTAGCGCGTACAATGAGCAGTTCTTC; CDR3aa: CASSPEGTSAYNEQFF; j_gene: TRBJ2-1; d_gene: TRBD2; abundance: few; v_gene: TRBV7-2
CDR3nt: TGCAGTGCTAGAACAAATCTACGGGCGACGTGGGAGCAGTACTTC; CDR3aa: CSARTNLRATWEQYF; j_gene: TRBJ2-7; d_gene: .; abundance: few; v_gene: TRBV20-1
CDR3nt: TGTGCCAGCCTACCGGGGTTTACTAACTATGGCTACACCTTC; CDR3aa: CASLPGFTNYGYTF; j_gene: TRBJ1-2; d_gene: .; abundance: .; v_gene: TRBV2
CDR3nt: TGTGCCAGCAGCCACCGGGTAGCGGGAGTCACAGATACGCAGTATTTT; CDR3aa: CASSHRVAGVTDTQYF; j_gene: TRBJ2-3; d_gene: TRBD2; abundance: .; v_gene: TRBV6-1
CDR3nt: TGTGCCAGCAGTGAATGGTTCGGGGAGCTGTTTTTT; CDR3aa: CASSEWFGELFF; j_gene: TRBJ2-2; d_gene: .; abundance: .; v_gene: TRBV6-1
CDR3nt: TGCAGTGCTAGGGCCCCGTGGAACACAGATACGCAGTATTTT; CDR3aa: CSARAPWNTDTQYF; j_gene: TRBJ2-3; d_gene: .; abundance: .; v_gene: TRBV20-1
CDR3nt: TGTGCCAGCAGTTACTCGGAAGCTACCGGGGAGCTGTTTTTT; CDR3aa: CASSYSEATGELFF; j_gene: TRBJ2-2; d_gene: .; abundance: .; v_gene: TRBV6-5
CDR3nt: TGTGCCAGCAGTCGAGCAGGGGGCCTCACTGAAGCTTTCTTT; CDR3aa: CASSRAGGLTEAFF; j_gene: TRBJ1-1; d_gene: TRBD1; abundance: .; v_gene: TRBV12-3/TRBV12-4
CDR3nt: TGTGCCAGCAGTGAAGCGTGGACAACCTACGAGCAGTACTTC; CDR3aa: CASSEAWTTYEQYF; j_gene: TRBJ2-7; d_gene: .; abundance: .; v_gene: TRBV6-1
CDR3nt: TGTGCCAGCAGTTTCACAGGGCCCTATGGCTACACCTTC; CDR3aa: CASSFTGPYGYTF; j_gene: TRBJ1-2; d_gene: .; abundance: medium-sized; v_gene: TRBV28
CDR3nt: TGTGCGACGGGGCAGACTAGCGGTGAGGATACGCAGTATTTT; CDR3aa: CATGQTSGEDTQYF; j_gene: TRBJ2-3; d_gene: TRBD2; abundance: .; v_gene: TRBV24-1
CDR3nt: TGTGCCAGCAGTCAACTAGCGGGAGGGGCCGGCAGGTCGCAGTATTTT; CDR3aa: CASSQLAGGAGRSQYF; j_gene: TRBJ2-3; d_gene: TRBD2; abundance: few; v_gene: TRBV6-1
CDR3nt: TGTGCCAGCAGCCCTAGGGGGACTAGCGGATACAATGAGCAGTTCTTC; CDR3aa: CASSPRGTSGYNEQFF; j_gene: TRBJ2-1; d_gene: TRBD2; abundance: .; v_gene: TRBV7-3
CDR3nt: TGTGCCAGCTCACCACAGGGTGCAGATACGCAGTATTTT; CDR3aa: CASSPQGADTQYF; j_gene: TRBJ2-3; d_gene: .; abundance: few; v_gene: TRBV18